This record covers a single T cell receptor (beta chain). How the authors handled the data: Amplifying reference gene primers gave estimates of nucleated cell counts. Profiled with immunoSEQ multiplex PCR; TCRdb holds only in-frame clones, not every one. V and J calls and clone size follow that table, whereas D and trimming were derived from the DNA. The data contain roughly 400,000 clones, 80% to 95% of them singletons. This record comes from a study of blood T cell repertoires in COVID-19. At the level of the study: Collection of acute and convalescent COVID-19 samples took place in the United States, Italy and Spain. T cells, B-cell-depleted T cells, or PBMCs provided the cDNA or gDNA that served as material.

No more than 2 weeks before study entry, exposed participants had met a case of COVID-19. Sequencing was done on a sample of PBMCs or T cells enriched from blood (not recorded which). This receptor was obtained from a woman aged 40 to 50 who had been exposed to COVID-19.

CDR3 nucleotides: TGCAGTGTTCCCCTCTTATATGGCTACACCTTC. This sequence encodes CSVPLLYGYTF. V is TRBV20-1 and J is TRBJ1-2, with D uncertain. The CDR3 runs 11 residues. Germline V lookup: CDR1 DFQATT, CDR2 SNEGSKA (reference sequence). The V and J ends lost 7 bases and 5 bases respectively, with 11 bases between them.